Below, 14 T cell receptor beta chains from the same sample are listed, as sequenced in a study of monozygotic twins with inflammatory bowel disease. TCRdb re-analyzed the 5' RACE reads; it lists each CDR3 protein once, without DNA. Recorded for this sample: about 210,000 distinct CDR3 sequences. Sequenced: blood. These TCRs come from a human donor with ulcerative colitis or Crohn's disease, or a healthy co-twin of an affected twin (not recorded which).

The CDR3 sequence: CSANSLYGYTF. This chain connects TRBV20-1 to TRBJ1-2. The V gene's germline CDR1 is DFQATT and CDR2 SNEGSKA (reference sequence). The CDR3 loop spans 11 amino acids.

This CDR3 is CASSRDIDTDTQYF. The rearrangement links TRBV6-6 to TRBJ2-3; TCRdb lists TRBD1, though no DNA is available to test this call. CDR3 length equals 14 residues. Looked up from germline, CDR1 is MNHNY and CDR2 is SVGAGI (reference sequence).

The chain employs TRBV9 and TRBJ2-2; TCRdb designates TRBD1, a call that cannot be tested without DNA. The CDR3 sequence is 14 residues long. Germline V gene sequence: CDR1 SGDLS, CDR2 YYNGEE. The CDR3: CASSPPFGTGELFF.

The genes are TRBV20-1 and TRBJ2-5. CDR1 is DFQATT and CDR2 is SNEGSKA in the germline V gene (reference sequence). The CDR3 runs 12 residues. The CDR3 region is CSASIQEETQYF.

This sequence joins TRBV9 and TRBJ1-2; TCRdb's assignment of TRBD1 cannot be checked, as there is no DNA. CDR3 length: 17 amino acids. Germline lookup yields CDR1 SGDLS and CDR2 YYNGEE. Here the CDR3 reads CASSDPTGQLPQDGYTF.

The chain is built from TRBV7-9 and TRBJ2-5. The CDR3 loop spans 12 amino acids. CDR1 is SEHNR and CDR2 is FQNEAQ in the germline V gene (reference sequence). CDR3 amino acids: CASSYTQETQYF.

The V gene is TRBV5-1, the J gene TRBJ2-7. Germline values: CDR1 SGHRS, CDR2 YFSETQ. The CDR3 has 14 amino acids. CDR3 amino acids: CASSLGRESYEQYF.

The chain carries TRBV12-3 or TRBV12-4 and TRBJ1-1. The CDR3 runs 13 residues. CDR3 in amino acids: CASRGLANTEAFF.

V and J are TRBV18 and TRBJ2-7. There are 14 residues in the CDR3. The germline V gene encodes CDR1 KGHSH and CDR2 LQKENI. CDR3: CASSPRPNSYEQYF.

The CDR3 here is CASSLRGQGVPIGVNEQFF. V and J are TRBV9 and TRBJ2-1; TCRdb returns TRBD1, unconfirmable since there is no DNA. The CDR3 has 19 residues. The germline V gene has CDR1 SGDLS and CDR2 YYNGEE.

The chain joins TRBV4-1 to TRBJ2-2; without DNA, the TCRdb call of TRBD1 cannot be checked. The CDR3 has 17 residues. Germline CDR1 MGHRA, CDR2 YSYEKL. CDR3 sequence: CASSQLGGQGKTGELFF.

The chain couples TRBV5-5 to TRBJ1-1. Germline CDR1 and CDR2: SGHKS and YYEKEE (reference sequence). CDR3 length: 17 residues. The CDR3 spells CASSLESGPIRDTEAFF.

The chain joins TRBV7-2 to TRBJ1-4. The CDR3 extends over 13 amino acids. Germline V gene data show CDR1 as SGHTA and CDR2 as FQGNSA. CDR3 residues: CASSFHLAEKLFF.

The chain uses TRBV5-1 and TRBJ2-3; with no DNA, the TCRdb D assignment of TRBD1 cannot be verified. Germline V gene data show CDR1 as SGHRS and CDR2 as YFSETQ. This CDR3 comprises 14 residues. The CDR3 spells CASSLYRGPDTQYF.